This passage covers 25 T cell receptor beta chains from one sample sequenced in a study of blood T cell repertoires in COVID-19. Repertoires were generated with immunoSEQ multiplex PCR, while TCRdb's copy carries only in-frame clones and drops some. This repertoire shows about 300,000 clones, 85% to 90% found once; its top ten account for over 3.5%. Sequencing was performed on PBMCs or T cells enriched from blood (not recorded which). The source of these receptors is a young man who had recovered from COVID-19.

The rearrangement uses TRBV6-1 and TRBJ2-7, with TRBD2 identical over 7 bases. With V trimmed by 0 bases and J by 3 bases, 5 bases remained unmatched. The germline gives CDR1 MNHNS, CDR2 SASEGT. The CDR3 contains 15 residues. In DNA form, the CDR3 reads TGTGCCAGCAGTGAAGCGCCGGGGGGAGACTACGAGCAGTACTTC. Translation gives CASSEAPGGDYEQYF.

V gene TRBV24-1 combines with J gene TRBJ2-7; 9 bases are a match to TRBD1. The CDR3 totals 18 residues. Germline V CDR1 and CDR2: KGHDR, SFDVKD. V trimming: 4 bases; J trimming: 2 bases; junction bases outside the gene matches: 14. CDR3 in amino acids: CATSESNGQGPKTYEQYF. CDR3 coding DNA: TGTGCCACCAGTGAGTCGAACGGACAGGGGCCGAAAACCTACGAGCAGTACTTC.

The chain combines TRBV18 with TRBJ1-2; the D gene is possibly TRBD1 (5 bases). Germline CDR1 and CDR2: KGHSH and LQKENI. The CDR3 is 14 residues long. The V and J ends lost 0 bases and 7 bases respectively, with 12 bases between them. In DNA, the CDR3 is TGTGCCAGCTCACCACCCGTGGGCAGGGTTGGCTACACCTTC. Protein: CASSPPVGRVGYTF.

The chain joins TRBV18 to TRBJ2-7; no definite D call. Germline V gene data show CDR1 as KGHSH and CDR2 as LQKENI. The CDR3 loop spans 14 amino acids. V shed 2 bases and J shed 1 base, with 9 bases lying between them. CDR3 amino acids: CASSPIGHSYEQYF. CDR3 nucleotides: TGTGCCAGCTCACCAATTGGCCATTCCTACGAGCAGTACTTC.

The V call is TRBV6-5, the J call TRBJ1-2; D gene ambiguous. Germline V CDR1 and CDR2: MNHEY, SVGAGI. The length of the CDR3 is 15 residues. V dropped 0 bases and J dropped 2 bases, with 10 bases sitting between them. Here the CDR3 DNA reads TGTGCCAGCAGTTACTCTTCTGGAGCGAACTATGGCTACACCTTC. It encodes CASSYSSGANYGYTF.

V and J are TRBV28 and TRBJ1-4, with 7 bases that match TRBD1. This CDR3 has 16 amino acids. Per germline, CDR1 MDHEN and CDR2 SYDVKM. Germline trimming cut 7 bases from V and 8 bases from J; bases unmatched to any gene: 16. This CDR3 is CASTQGQVGRGEKLFF. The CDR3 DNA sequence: TGTGCCAGCACCCAAGGACAGGTCGGGCGTGGGGAAAAACTGTTTTTT.

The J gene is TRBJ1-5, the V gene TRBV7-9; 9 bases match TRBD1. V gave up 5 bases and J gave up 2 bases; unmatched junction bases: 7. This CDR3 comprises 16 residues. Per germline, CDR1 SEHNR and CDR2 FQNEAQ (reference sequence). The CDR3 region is CASSPGTGYRNQPQHF. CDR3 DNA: TGTGCCAGCAGCCCCGGGACAGGGTATCGCAATCAGCCCCAGCATTTT.

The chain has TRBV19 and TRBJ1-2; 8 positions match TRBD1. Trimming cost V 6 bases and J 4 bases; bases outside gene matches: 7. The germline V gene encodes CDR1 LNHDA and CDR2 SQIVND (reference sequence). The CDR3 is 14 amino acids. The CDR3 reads CASRIQGALYGYTF. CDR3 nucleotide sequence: TGTGCCAGTAGGATTCAGGGGGCCCTCTATGGCTACACCTTC.

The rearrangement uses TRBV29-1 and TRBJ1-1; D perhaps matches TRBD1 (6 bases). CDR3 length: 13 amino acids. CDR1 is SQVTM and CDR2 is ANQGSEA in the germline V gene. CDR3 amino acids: CTIQQGDRTEAFF. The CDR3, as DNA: TGCACCATCCAACAGGGAGATAGAACTGAAGCTTTCTTT.

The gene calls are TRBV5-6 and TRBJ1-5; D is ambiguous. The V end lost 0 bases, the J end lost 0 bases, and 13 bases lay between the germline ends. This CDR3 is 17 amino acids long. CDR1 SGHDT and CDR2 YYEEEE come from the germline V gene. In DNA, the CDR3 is TGTGCCAGCAGCTTGGACGGCAGGCACCCTAGCAATCAGCCCCAGCATTTT. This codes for CASSLDGRHPSNQPQHF.

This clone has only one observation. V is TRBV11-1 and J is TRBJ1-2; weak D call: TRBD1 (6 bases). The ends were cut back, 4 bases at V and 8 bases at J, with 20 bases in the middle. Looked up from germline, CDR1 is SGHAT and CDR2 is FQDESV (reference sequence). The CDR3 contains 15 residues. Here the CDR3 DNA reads TGTGCCAGCAGCTCCAGCCTTCGGGGGGCCGGGGGCTACACCTTC. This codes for CASSSSLRGAGGYTF.

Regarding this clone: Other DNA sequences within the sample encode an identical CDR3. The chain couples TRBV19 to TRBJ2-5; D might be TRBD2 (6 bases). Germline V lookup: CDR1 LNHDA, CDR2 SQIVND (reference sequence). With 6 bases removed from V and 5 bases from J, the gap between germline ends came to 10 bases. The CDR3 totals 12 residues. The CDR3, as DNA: TGTGCCAGTAGGGGGGGTCGGGAGACCCAGTACTTC. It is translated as CASRGGRETQYF.

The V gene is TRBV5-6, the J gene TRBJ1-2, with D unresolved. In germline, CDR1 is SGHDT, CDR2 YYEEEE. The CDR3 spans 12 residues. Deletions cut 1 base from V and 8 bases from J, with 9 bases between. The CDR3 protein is CASSLPSGGYTF. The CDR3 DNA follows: TGTGCCAGCAGCTTGCCCTCGGGGGGCTACACCTTC.

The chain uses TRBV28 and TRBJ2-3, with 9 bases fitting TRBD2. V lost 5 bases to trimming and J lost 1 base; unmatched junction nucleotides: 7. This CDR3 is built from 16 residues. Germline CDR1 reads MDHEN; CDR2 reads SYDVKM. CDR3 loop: CASSGPERGGTDTQYF. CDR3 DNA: TGTGCCAGCAGTGGGCCCGAGCGGGGGGGCACAGATACGCAGTATTTT.

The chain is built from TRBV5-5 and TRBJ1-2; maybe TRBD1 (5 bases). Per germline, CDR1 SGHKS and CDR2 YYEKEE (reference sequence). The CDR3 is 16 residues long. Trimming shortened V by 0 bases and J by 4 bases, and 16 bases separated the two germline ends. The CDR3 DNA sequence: TGTGCCAGCAGCTTGGGACAGCCATTGGGCCTCTATGGCTACACCTTC. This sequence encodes CASSLGQPLGLYGYTF.

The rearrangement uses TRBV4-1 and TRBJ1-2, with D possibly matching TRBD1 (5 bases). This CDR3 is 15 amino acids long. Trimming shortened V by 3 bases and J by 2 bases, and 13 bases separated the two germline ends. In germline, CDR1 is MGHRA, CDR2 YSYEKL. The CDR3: CASSQAGTANYGYTF. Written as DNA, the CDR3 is TGCGCCAGCAGCCAGGCCGGGACTGCGAACTATGGCTACACCTTC.

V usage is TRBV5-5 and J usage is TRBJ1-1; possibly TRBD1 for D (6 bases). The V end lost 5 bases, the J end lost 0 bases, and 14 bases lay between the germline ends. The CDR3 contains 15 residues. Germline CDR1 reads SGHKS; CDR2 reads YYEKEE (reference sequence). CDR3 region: CASRDGGQVNTEAFF. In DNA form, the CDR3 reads TGTGCCAGCAGGGATGGGGGACAAGTGAACACTGAAGCTTTCTTT.

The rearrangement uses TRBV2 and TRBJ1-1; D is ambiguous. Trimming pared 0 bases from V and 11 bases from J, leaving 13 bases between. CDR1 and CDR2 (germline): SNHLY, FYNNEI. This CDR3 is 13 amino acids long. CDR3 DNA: TGTGCCAGCAGTGAAGCGCTTCGATTAGCGGCTTTCTTT. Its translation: CASSEALRLAAFF.

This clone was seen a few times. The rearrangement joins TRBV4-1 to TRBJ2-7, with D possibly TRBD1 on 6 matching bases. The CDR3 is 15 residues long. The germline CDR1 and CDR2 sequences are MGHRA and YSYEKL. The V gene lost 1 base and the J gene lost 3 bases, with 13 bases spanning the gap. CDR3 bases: TGCGCCAGCAGCCAAGGGACCAGGGGCGGCTACGAGCAGTACTTC. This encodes CASSQGTRGGYEQYF.

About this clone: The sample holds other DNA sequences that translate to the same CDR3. In DNA form, the CDR3 reads TGTGCCAGTAGTCCCACAGGTTATAGCAATCAGCCCCAGCATTTT. This sequence encodes CASSPTGYSNQPQHF. The chain couples TRBV19 to TRBJ1-5; a weak D match, TRBD1 (5 bases). V lost 5 bases to trimming and J lost 0 bases, with 11 bases between them. CDR3 length: 15 residues. Per the germline V gene, CDR1 is LNHDA and CDR2 is SQIVND (reference sequence).

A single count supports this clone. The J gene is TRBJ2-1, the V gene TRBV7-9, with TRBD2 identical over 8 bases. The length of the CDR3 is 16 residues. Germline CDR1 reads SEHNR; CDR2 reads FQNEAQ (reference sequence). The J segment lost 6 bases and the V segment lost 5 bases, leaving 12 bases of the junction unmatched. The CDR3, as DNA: TGTGCCAGCAGCCCCACCACGGGGGGGTTTTTCAATGAGCAGTTCTTC. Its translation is CASSPTTGGFFNEQFF.

The CDR3 DNA follows: TGTGCCAGCAGTACGGGGTTTGGCTACACCTTC. This encodes CASSTGFGYTF. The genes are TRBV28 and TRBJ1-2; D unresolved. Germline assignment: CDR1 MDHEN and CDR2 SYDVKM. This CDR3 is built from 11 residues. V was clipped by 5 bases and J by 7 bases, with 8 bases between them.

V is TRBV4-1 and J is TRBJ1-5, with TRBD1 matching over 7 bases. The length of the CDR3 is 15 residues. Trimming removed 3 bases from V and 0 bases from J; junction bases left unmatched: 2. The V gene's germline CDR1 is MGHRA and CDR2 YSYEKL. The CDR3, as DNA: TGCGCCAGCAGCCACCGACAGGGTAGCAATCAGCCCCAGCATTTT. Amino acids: CASSHRQGSNQPQHF.

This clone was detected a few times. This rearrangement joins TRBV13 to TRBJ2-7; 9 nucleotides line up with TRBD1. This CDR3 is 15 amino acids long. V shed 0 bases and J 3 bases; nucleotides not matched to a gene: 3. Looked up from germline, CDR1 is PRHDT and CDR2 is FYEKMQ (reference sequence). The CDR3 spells CASSLGWDRVYEQYF. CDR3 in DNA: TGTGCCAGCAGCTTAGGGTGGGACAGGGTCTACGAGCAGTACTTC.

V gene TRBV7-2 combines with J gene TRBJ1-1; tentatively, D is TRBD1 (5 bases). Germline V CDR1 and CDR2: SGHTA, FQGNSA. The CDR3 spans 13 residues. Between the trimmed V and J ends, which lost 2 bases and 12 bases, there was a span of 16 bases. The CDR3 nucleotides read TGTGCCAGCAGCTTATCTGGGGCGTATGAGACTTTCTTT. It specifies CASSLSGAYETFF.